Listed below are T cell receptor beta chains from one sample, sequenced in a study of beta chain features in type 1 diabetes. The data were produced by immunoSEQ multiplex PCR, yet TCRdb's version contains in-frame clones alone and is incomplete. The data show hundreds of thousands of clones, around 12% seen once. Sequenced input: naive CD4+ T cells from blood. The receptors were gathered from a man in his late teens or twenties in good health. CDR3s include the opening cysteine and the closing phenylalanine or tryptophan. A D gene is named only where the DNA matches it firmly. Only some rows state a clone size, as once, few, many or a class for expanded clones.

D	length	size	V	J	DNA	CDR3
.	14	.	TRBV5-6	TRBJ2-3	TGTGCCAGCAGCTTGCGCGGGACCACAGATACGCAGTATTTT	CASSLRGTTDTQYF
.	13	few	TRBV19	TRBJ2-5	TGTGCCAGTAGTGTGGGCATCCAAGAGACCCAGTACTTC	CASSVGIQETQYF
TRBD1	13	few	TRBV28	TRBJ1-2	TGTGCCAGCAGACCGGGACAGGCCTATGGCTACACCTTC	CASRPGQAYGYTF
.	13	.	TRBV7-2	TRBJ1-5	TGTGCCAGCAGTAGTACAGGGAATCAGCCCCAGCATTTT	CASSSTGNQPQHF
.	12	.	TRBV9	TRBJ2-3	TGTGCCAGCAGCGCCTATGCAGATACGCAGTATTTT	CASSAYADTQYF
.	15	few	TRBV18	TRBJ1-1	TGTGCCAGCTCACGTTTGGGAGGAGAGAACACTGAAGCTTTCTTT	CASSRLGGENTEAFF
.	16	.	TRBV15	TRBJ2-7	TGTGCCACCAGCAGAGACCGCCTAAGGAGCTCCTACGAGCAGTACTTC	CATSRDRLRSSYEQYF
.	14	few	TRBV10-3	TRBJ2-5	TGTGCCATCAGTGAGTCCGGGGTTCGGGAGACCCAGTACTTC	CAISESGVRETQYF
TRBD1	13	.	TRBV29-1	TRBJ1-2	TGCAGCGCCCGAACAGGGGACGGCTATGGCTACACCTTC	CSARTGDGYGYTF
.	14	.	TRBV6-5	TRBJ1-5	TGTGCCAGCAGTTACTCGGGAGGGACTCAGCCCCAGCATTTT	CASSYSGGTQPQHF
.	13	.	TRBV27	TRBJ1-1	TGTGCCAGCAGCTTCAGTCCGAACACTGAAGCTTTCTTT	CASSFSPNTEAFF
TRBD1	14	.	TRBV5-8	TRBJ2-7	TGTGCCAGCAGCGGACAGGGGGCATCCTACGAGCAGTACTTC	CASSGQGASYEQYF
.	14	.	TRBV7-2	TRBJ2-7	TGTGCCAGCAGCTTAAGGAGACAGACCTACGAGCAGTACTTC	CASSLRRQTYEQYF
TRBD2	14	few	TRBV4-3	TRBJ2-2	TGCGCCAGCAGCCAGGGACTAGGCACCGGGGAGCTGTTTTTT	CASSQGLGTGELFF
.	14	.	TRBV30	TRBJ1-5	TGTGCCTGGAGTGTAGTGGGCTTCAATCAGCCCCAGCATTTT	CAWSVVGFNQPQHF
.	17	few	TRBV5-1	TRBJ2-1	TGCGCCAGCAGCTTGGCCGAGGGCAGGAGCTCCTACAATGAGCAGTTCTTC	CASSLAEGRSSYNEQFF
.	12	few	TRBV30	TRBJ1-3	TGTGCCTCGAGCCTCTCTGGAAACACCATATATTTT	CASSLSGNTIYF
.	15	.	TRBV4-2	TRBJ1-3	TGTGCCAGCAGCCCGGACGGGAGCTCTGGAAACACCATATATTTT	CASSPDGSSGNTIYF
.	15	few	TRBV6-5	TRBJ2-7	TGTGCCAGCAGTTACTCGCCAGGGATAGCCTACGAGCAGTACTTC	CASSYSPGIAYEQYF
.	12	.	TRBV12-5	TRBJ1-2	TGTGCTAGTGGCCCCGCCAGGGGTGGCTACACCTTC	CASGPARGGYTF
.	15	few	TRBV5-1	TRBJ1-2	TGCGCCAGCAGCCCGTCAACAGAATCTGGCTATGGCTACACCTTC	CASSPSTESGYGYTF
.	14	.	TRBV30	TRBJ1-2	TGTGCCTGGAGTGTATGGCATACTAACTATGGCTACACCTTC	CAWSVWHTNYGYTF
TRBD1	15	few	TRBV5-1	TRBJ2-2	TGCGCCAGCAGCTCCGGGACAGCAAACACCGGGGAGCTGTTTTTT	CASSSGTANTGELFF
.	11	few	TRBV29-1	TRBJ1-1	TGCAGTGGGGGGATGAACACTGAAGCTTTCTTT	CSGGMNTEAFF
.	18	few	TRBV12-5	TRBJ2-2	TGTGCTAGTGGTTTGCTAACCCTCCGGGACATAAGTCGCGGGGAGCTGTTTTTT	CASGLLTLRDISRGELFF
.	16	few	TRBV4-3	TRBJ1-5	TGCGCCAGCAGCCCCCGCGTTAACAGGGATGATCAGCCCCAGCATTTT	CASSPRVNRDDQPQHF
.	17	few	TRBV9	TRBJ2-2	TGTGCCAGCAGCGTAGCTATCTTCTCAGGTTTGCCTGGGGAGCTGTTTTTT	CASSVAIFSGLPGELFF
TRBD1	15	.	TRBV27	TRBJ1-2	TGTGCCAGCAGTCCGATACCGGGACAGGCTCATGGCTACACCTTC	CASSPIPGQAHGYTF
.	14	few	TRBV30	TRBJ1-3	TGTGCCTGGACCCCCGGGAGCTCTGGAAACACCATATATTTT	CAWTPGSSGNTIYF
TRBD1	14	.	TRBV28	TRBJ2-7	TGTGCCAGCAGTGGACAGGGCCTCTTGGACGAGCAGTACTTC	CASSGQGLLDEQYF
.	17	.	TRBV7-2	TRBJ1-2	TGTGCCAGCAGCCTCACGACGGGAACAATAGCTAACTATGGCTACACCTTC	CASSLTTGTIANYGYTF
TRBD1	14	few	TRBV6-5	TRBJ2-1	TGTGCCAGCAGTGGGACAGGGGGATACAATGAGCAGTTCTTC	CASSGTGGYNEQFF
.	14	.	TRBV7-9	TRBJ2-7	TGTGCCAGCAGCTTAAGCCACAGTTCCTACGAGCAGTACTTC	CASSLSHSSYEQYF
TRBD1	16	.	TRBV19	TRBJ1-5	TGTGCCAGTGTCCTCCAGAGCGGGACAGGGGTCGGGCCCCAGCATTTT	CASVLQSGTGVGPQHF
.	13	few	TRBV15	TRBJ2-7	TGTGCCACCAGCGGCCGGCCGAGGGCCGAGCAGTACTTC	CATSGRPRAEQYF
TRBD1	14	few	TRBV5-1	TRBJ2-7	TGCGCCAGCTTCGAGGGGACAGGGGGTAGCGAGCAGTACTTC	CASFEGTGGSEQYF
TRBD1	16	.	TRBV4-2	TRBJ2-5	TGTGCCAGCAGCCAAGCTGCAGGGGGTATAGGGGAGACCCAGTACTTC	CASSQAAGGIGETQYF